This TCR beta chain was retrieved from a study of T-cell memory formation after mild COVID-19. General study results and limits: Cross-reactive memory seemingly joined, as some responding clones were found in pre-infection memory. Day 15 to 85 contractors were CD4/CD8 balanced; later expanders leaned CD4+.

5'RACE primed at constant segments yielded TCR alpha and TCR beta cDNA libraries bearing sample barcodes and UMIs. From the 5' RACE reads, TCRdb called clonotypes with MiXCR, one entry per CDR3 protein. The sample consists of over 400,000 distinct CDR3 sequences, around 22% of them appearing once. Germline values: CDR1 MNHEY, CDR2 SMNVEV (reference sequence). This CDR3 has 13 residues. Trimming stripped 6 bases from V and 6 bases from J, with 14 bases between. Details on this clonotype: Its antigen is not known.

The clonotype comes from an adult woman who had mild COVID-19 (a few samples of this study predate the infection). Cell type and time point are not known. Material: PBMCs or a T cell subset sorted from them (not recorded which). This sequence joins TRBV27 and TRBJ1-1; possible D gene TRBD1, 6 bases. CDR3: CASRLTGAAEAFF. CDR3 nucleotides: TGTGCCAGCAGATTAACGGGGGCTGCTGAAGCTTTCTTT.